This is a list of T cell receptor beta chains from one sample in a study of T-cell memory formation after mild COVID-19. MiXCR, run by TCRdb on the 5' RACE reads, gives a single entry per CDR3 protein. The profile shows approximately 300,000 distinct CDR3 sequences, approximately 16% of them singletons. The source material was PBMCs or a T cell subset sorted from them (not recorded which). The receptors here all came from a man aged 18 to 30 who had mild COVID-19 (a few samples of this study predate the infection). Cell type and time point are not known. The CDR3 runs from the conserved cysteine through the conserved F or W. D genes are given only for firm matches. Only some rows state a clone size, as once, few, many or a class for expanded clones.

TRBJ1-6 - - TRBV7-2 CASSQSPRGYSPLHF TGTGCCAGCAGTCAGAGTCCCCGAGGGTACTCACCCCTCCACTTT
TRBJ2-5 - - TRBV20-1 CSARSYRGQETQYF TGCAGTGCTAGATCTTACCGGGGACAAGAGACCCAGTACTTC
TRBJ2-3 - few TRBV15 CATSRVAASTDTQYF TGTGCCACCAGCAGAGTGGCTGCTAGCACAGATACGCAGTATTTT
TRBJ1-5 - - TRBV18 CASSPQGAYSNQPQHF TGTGCCAGCTCACCACAGGGCGCTTATAGCAATCAGCCCCAGCATTTT
TRBJ2-5 - few TRBV6-2/TRBV6-3 CASSPSLGRQETQYF TGTGCCAGCAGCCCGAGTTTAGGGAGGCAAGAGACCCAGTACTTC
TRBJ1-2 - - TRBV29-1 CSTGGTRGYTF TGCAGCACCGGTGGGACCAGGGGCTACACCTTC
TRBJ1-5 - - TRBV7-9 CASSLGVMGQGGQPQHF TGTGCCAGCAGCTTAGGGGTCATGGGGCAGGGTGGCCAGCCCCAGCATTTT
TRBJ2-3 - - TRBV20-1 CSARPRERWGTDTQYF TGCAGTGCTAGACCCCGTGAGCGGTGGGGGACAGATACGCAGTATTTT
TRBJ1-1 - once TRBV13 CASSSTFAGNTEAFF TGTGCCAGCAGCTCAACGTTTGCCGGGAACACTGAAGCTTTCTTT
TRBJ2-5 - few TRBV5-1 CASSPGTAETQYF TGCGCCAGCAGCCCTGGGACTGCTGAGACCCAGTACTTC
TRBJ1-6 - - TRBV18 CASSPSPPRNNSPLHF TGTGCCAGCTCACCATCGCCCCCCCGAAATAATTCACCCCTCCACTTT
TRBJ1-2 TRBD1 - TRBV27 CASSRDRGYYGYTF TGTGCCAGCAGCCGGGACAGGGGGTACTATGGCTACACCTTC
TRBJ1-4 - few TRBV4-2 CASSQEVGGHEKLFF TGTGCCAGCAGCCAAGAAGTAGGGGGGCACGAAAAACTGTTTTTT
TRBJ2-4 - few TRBV5-6 CASWDAKNIQYF TGTGCTTCATGGGACGCCAAAAACATTCAGTACTTC
TRBJ1-2 - - TRBV5-1 CASSLGPRESDFYGYTF TGCGCCAGCAGCTTGGGCCCCCGTGAGTCCGACTTCTATGGCTACACCTTC
TRBJ2-4 - - TRBV4-1 CASSSRGNIQYF TGCGCCAGCAGCTCGAGGGGAAACATTCAGTACTTC
TRBJ1-2 - few TRBV7-9 CASSLAAGYSNYGYTF TGTGCCAGCAGCTTAGCCGCAGGGTATTCTAACTATGGCTACACCTTC
TRBJ2-3 TRBD2 once TRBV29-1 CSGAGASTDTQYF TGCAGCGGAGCGGGGGCTAGCACAGATACGCAGTATTTT
TRBJ1-1 TRBD1 - TRBV7-2 CASSLHRDSLNTEAFF TGTGCCAGCAGCTTACACCGGGACAGTCTGAACACTGAAGCTTTCTTT
TRBJ2-7 - - TRBV30 CAWSVGGPEQYF TGTGCCTGGAGTGTCGGGGGGCCGGAGCAGTACTTC
TRBJ1-3 - few TRBV3-1 CASSQDPGAAGNTIYF TGTGCCAGCAGCCAAGATCCGGGGGCCGCTGGAAACACCATATATTTT
TRBJ1-3 - many TRBV4-3 CASSQGAGQLTSGNTIYF TGCGCCAGCAGCCAAGGAGCTGGACAGCTAACCTCTGGAAACACCATATATTTT
TRBJ2-1 TRBD1 few TRBV20-1 CSAPDRGLEQFF TGCAGTGCCCCGGACAGGGGGCTTGAGCAGTTCTTC
TRBJ1-1 - - TRBV28 CASSYARTNTEAFF TGTGCCAGCAGTTATGCCCGGACGAACACTGAAGCTTTCTTT
TRBJ2-2 TRBD2 few TRBV7-6 CAGSGGRSGELFF TGTGCCGGTAGCGGGGGGAGATCCGGGGAGCTGTTTTTT
TRBJ2-1 TRBD2 many TRBV7-9 CASSPGGSYNEQFF TGTGCCAGCAGTCCGGGGGGGTCCTACAATGAGCAGTTCTTC
TRBJ2-6 TRBD1 - TRBV19 CASRHRTGGSGANVLTF TGTGCCAGTAGGCACCGGACAGGGGGATCTGGGGCCAACGTCCTGACTTTC
TRBJ1-1 - - TRBV20-1 CSAVLMVGAFF TGCAGTGCTGTCCTGATGGTCGGCGCTTTCTTT
TRBJ1-5 - few TRBV6-5 CASSYDRTQPQHF TGTGCCAGCAGTTACGACCGTACTCAGCCCCAGCATTTT
TRBJ2-7 TRBD1 - TRBV7-6 CASSLVTGGYEQYF TGTGCCAGCAGCTTAGTGACAGGGGGCTACGAGCAGTACTTC
TRBJ2-3 - - TRBV20-1 CSARDSQGLDTQYF TGCAGTGCTAGAGATTCTCAGGGACTAGATACGCAGTATTTT
TRBJ1-3 TRBD1 - TRBV12-3/TRBV12-4 CASSPRTGPGNTIYF TGTGCCAGCAGCCCCAGGACAGGGCCTGGAAACACCATATATTTT
TRBJ2-3 - few TRBV7-9 CASSSMPSTDTQYF TGTGCCAGCAGCTCCATGCCTAGCACAGATACGCAGTATTTT
TRBJ1-2 - - TRBV4-1 CASRLPGAYGYTF TGCGCCAGCAGGCTTCCAGGGGCCTATGGCTACACCTTC
TRBJ1-1 - many TRBV7-2 CASSLDWGGFTEAFF TGTGCCAGCAGCTTAGATTGGGGGGGCTTCACTGAAGCTTTCTTT
TRBJ2-5 - few TRBV20-1 CSARRNSWETQYF TGCAGTGCTAGGAGGAACAGCTGGGAGACCCAGTACTTC
TRBJ2-3 TRBD1 few TRBV9 CASSVGQGRPSDTQYF TGTGCCAGCAGCGTTGGACAGGGGCGGCCCTCAGATACGCAGTATTTT
TRBJ1-1 TRBD1 few TRBV6-5 CASRRNRGSEAFF TGTGCCAGCAGGCGGAACAGGGGAAGTGAAGCTTTCTTT
TRBJ2-3 TRBD2 - TRBV9 CASSAGLAGRFSTDTQYF TGTGCCAGCAGCGCAGGACTAGCGGGGCGCTTCAGCACAGATACGCAGTATTTT
TRBJ1-4 - - TRBV11-2 CASSMGRFATNEKLFF TGTGCCAGCAGCATGGGCAGATTTGCAACTAATGAAAAACTGTTTTTT
TRBJ2-3 TRBD1 few TRBV7-9 CASSSDRDSLGTQYF TGTGCCAGCAGCAGCGACAGGGATTCCCTCGGTACGCAGTATTTT
TRBJ2-4 TRBD2 many TRBV10-3 CATGLDLAGGIQYF TGTGCCACGGGACTAGACCTCGCCGGGGGGATTCAGTACTTC